This T cell receptor (beta chain) was sequenced for a study of blood T cell repertoires in COVID-19 (dated by TCRdb to 2018 to 2020). The study in broad terms: Collaborator samples came from the United States, Italy and Spain and covered acute and convalescent phases of COVID-19. The material from the prospective study consisted of cDNA or gDNA derived from T cells, B-cell-depleted T cells, or PBMCs. Where available, HLA class I and class II types were taken from metadata supplied by the sample provider and were not determined by assay-based typing. A de-identified subject ID, COVID-19 status, age in years and sex were almost always included in the sample metadata. The repertoires were released in a freely available public database intended as a resource for research on the immune response to SARS-CoV-2. The samples were drawn from two sources: the first 160 participants of the ongoing ImmuneRACE study, and over 950 subjects contributed by 6 global collaborators. Subjects who had been exposed to COVID-19, were actively infected with it, or had recovered from it provided the deeply sampled blood TCRbeta repertoires that made up the dataset. Summary of the overall study and its limitations: Clinical and demographic metadata were provided uncurated, with the amount varying by source and participant.

In Seattle, one collaborating source enrolled patients while the infection was active and tracked those patients longitudinally over the course of disease. Whole blood was collected in K2EDTA tubes by collaborating institutions according to the institutions' own protocols. For TCRbeta analysis, collaborators shipped samples as frozen whole blood, isolated PBMCs, or DNA extracted from either of those sample types. V is trimmed back by 0 bases and J by 6 bases, and the junction contains 5 bases that no gene match accounts for. The CDR3 measures 15 amino acids from cysteine to phenylalanine. Only the CDR3 portion is preserved as DNA: 45 bases, with reading frame beginning at the first base. The CDR1 and CDR2 encoded by the germline V gene are SGHRS and YFSETQ. The immunoSEQ Assay, a bias-controlled multiplex PCR, was used to amplify TCRbeta CDR3 regions from genomic DNA. From the authors' description of their analysis: Within the assay, amplification of reference gene primers was used to estimate how many nucleated cells each sample contained. Sequence reads were collapsed and filtered to measure the absolute abundance of every unique TCRbeta CDR3 rearrangement. For each sample, productive Simpson clonality was calculated as the square root of Simpson's diversity index across productive rearrangements. This immuneACCESS table, as held by TCRdb, lists in-frame sequences with V and J called but not all clones. Of the missing ones, under half trace to an unresolved V gene in checked studies; the others have no known cause. That table gives V, J and clone size, and the DNA gave D and trimming. This sample gives 150,000 or so clones in total; around 87% of them show up just once. Under 0.7% of the sample is taken by the ten largest.

As concerns this clone: Which antigen it targets is not known. No per-base quality is available; no much larger clone lies one base away.

The clonotype originates from a man between 60 and 75 years old with COVID-19, enrolled during active disease. The sample consisted of peripheral blood. The chain uses TRBV5-1 and TRBJ1-2; the central 10 bases match TRBD1. The DNA sequence is given as TGCGCCAGCAGCTTGGCCGGTGGGACAGGGGATGGCTACACCTTC. The translation is CASSLAGGTGDGYTF.